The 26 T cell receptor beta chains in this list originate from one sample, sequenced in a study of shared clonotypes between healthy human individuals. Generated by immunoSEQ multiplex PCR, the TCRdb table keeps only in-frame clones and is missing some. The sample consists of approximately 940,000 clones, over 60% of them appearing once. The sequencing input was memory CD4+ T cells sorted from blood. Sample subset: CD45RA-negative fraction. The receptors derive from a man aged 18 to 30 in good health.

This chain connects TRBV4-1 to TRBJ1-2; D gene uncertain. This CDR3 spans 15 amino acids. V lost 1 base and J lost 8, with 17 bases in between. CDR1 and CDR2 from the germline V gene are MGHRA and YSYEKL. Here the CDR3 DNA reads TGCGCCAGCAGCCAAGTTCCTCCCGCTTCGAACGGCTACACCTTC. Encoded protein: CASSQVPPASNGYTF.

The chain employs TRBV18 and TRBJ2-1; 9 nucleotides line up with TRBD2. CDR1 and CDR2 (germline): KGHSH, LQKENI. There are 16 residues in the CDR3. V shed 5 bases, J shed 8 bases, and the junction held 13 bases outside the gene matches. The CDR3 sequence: CASSSGRSGSSHEQFF. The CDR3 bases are TGTGCCAGCTCATCCGGGCGTAGCGGGAGTAGCCATGAGCAGTTCTTC.

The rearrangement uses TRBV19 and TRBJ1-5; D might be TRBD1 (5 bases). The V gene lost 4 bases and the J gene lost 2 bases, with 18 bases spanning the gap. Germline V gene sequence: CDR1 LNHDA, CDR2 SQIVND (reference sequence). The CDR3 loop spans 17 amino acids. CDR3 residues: CASSNKTEYYGNQPQHF. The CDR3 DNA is TGTGCCAGTAGTAATAAGACAGAATATTACGGCAATCAGCCCCAGCATTTT.

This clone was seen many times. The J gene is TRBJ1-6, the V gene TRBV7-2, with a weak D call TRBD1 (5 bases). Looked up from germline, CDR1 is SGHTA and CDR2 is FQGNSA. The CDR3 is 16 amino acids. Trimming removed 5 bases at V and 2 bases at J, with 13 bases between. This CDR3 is CASSPEWGAYNSPLHF. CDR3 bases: TGTGCCAGCAGCCCTGAATGGGGGGCCTATAATTCACCCCTCCACTTT.

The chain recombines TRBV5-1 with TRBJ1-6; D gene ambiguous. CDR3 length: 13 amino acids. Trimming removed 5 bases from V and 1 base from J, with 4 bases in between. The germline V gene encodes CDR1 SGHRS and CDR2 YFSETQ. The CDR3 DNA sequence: TGCGCCAGCAGTCGGTCCTATAATTCACCCCTCCACTTT. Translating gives CASSRSYNSPLHF.

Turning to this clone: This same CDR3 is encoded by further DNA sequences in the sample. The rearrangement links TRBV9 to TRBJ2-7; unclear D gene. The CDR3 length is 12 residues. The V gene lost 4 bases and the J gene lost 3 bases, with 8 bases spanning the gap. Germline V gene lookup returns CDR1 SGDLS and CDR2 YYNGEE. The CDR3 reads CASSPDSYEQYF. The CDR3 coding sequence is TGTGCCAGCAGCCCCGATAGCTACGAGCAGTACTTC.

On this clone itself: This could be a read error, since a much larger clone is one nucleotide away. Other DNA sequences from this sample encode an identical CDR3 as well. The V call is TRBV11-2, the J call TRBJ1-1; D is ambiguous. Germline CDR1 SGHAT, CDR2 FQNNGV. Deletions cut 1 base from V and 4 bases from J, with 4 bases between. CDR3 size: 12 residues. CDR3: CASSLAGTEAFF. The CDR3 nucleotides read TGTGCCAGCAGCTTAGCGGGCACTGAAGCTTTCTTT.

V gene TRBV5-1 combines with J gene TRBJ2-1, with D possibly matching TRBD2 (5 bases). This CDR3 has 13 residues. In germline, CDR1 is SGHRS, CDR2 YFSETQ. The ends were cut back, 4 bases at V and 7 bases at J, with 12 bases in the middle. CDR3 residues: CASSTKLGNEQFF. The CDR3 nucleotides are TGCGCCAGCAGCACGAAACTAGGAAATGAGCAGTTCTTC.

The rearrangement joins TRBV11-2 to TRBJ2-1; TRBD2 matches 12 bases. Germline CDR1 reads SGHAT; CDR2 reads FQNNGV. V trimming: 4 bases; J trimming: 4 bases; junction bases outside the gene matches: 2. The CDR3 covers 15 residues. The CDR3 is CASSSTSGGYNEQFF. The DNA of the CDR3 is TGTGCCAGCAGCTCGACTAGCGGGGGTTACAATGAGCAGTTCTTC.

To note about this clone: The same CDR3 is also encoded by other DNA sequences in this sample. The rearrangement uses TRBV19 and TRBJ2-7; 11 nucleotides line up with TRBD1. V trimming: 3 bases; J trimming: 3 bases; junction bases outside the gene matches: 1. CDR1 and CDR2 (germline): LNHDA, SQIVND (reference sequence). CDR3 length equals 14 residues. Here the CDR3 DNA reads TGTGCCAGTAGTATCGGGACAGGGGGCTACGAGCAGTACTTC. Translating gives CASSIGTGGYEQYF.

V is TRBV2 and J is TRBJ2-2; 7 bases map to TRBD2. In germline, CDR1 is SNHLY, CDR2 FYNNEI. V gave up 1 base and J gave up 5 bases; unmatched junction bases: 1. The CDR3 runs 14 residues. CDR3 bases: TGTGCCAGCAGTGAAGGGACTAGTACCGGGGAGCTGTTTTTT. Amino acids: CASSEGTSTGELFF.

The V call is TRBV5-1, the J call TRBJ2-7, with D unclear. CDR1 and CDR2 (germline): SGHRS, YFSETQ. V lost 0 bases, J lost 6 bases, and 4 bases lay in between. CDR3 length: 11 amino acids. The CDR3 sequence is CASSLESEQYF. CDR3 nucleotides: TGCGCCAGCAGCTTGGAATCCGAGCAGTACTTC.

Here the CDR3 reads CASIEFRSGTVDQPQHF. The CDR3 region has the DNA TGTGCCAGCATTGAGTTTAGGTCTGGGACGGTGGATCAGCCCCAGCATTTT. V gene TRBV28 combines with J gene TRBJ1-5; D is possibly TRBD1 (5 bases). This CDR3 is 17 amino acids long. V dropped 7 bases and J dropped 5 bases, with 24 bases sitting between them. CDR1 MDHEN and CDR2 SYDVKM come from the germline V gene.

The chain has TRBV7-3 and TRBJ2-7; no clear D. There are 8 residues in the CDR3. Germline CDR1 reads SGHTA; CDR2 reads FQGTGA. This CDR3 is CASSLPGV. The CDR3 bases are TGTGCCAGCAGCCTTCCAGGCGTC.

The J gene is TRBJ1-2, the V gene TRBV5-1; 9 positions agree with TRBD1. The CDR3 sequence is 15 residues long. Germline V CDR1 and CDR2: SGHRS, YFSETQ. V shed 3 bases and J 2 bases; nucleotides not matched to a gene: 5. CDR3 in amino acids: CASSSTGTGNYGYTF. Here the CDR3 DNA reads TGCGCCAGCAGCTCGACCGGGACAGGGAACTATGGCTACACCTTC.

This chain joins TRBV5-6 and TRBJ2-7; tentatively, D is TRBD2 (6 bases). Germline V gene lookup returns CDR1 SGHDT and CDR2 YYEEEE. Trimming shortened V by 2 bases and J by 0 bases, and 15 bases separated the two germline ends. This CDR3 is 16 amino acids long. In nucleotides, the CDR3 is TGTGCCAGCAGCTTTTTTCAGGACGGGGGCTCCTACGAGCAGTACTTC. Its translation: CASSFFQDGGSYEQYF.

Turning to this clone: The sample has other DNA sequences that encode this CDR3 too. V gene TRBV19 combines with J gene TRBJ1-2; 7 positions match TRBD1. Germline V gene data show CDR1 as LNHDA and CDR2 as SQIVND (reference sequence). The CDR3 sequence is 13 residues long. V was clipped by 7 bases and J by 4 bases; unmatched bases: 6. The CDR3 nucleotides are TGTGCCAGTATTCGGACAGGAGGCTATGGCTACACCTTC. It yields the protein CASIRTGGYGYTF.

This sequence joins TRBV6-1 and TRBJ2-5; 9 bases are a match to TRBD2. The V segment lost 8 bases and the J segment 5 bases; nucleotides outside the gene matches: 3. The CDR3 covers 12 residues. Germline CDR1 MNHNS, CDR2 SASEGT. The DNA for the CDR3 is TGTGCCAGCGGCCTAGCGGGGGAGACCCAGTACTTC. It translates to CASGLAGETQYF.

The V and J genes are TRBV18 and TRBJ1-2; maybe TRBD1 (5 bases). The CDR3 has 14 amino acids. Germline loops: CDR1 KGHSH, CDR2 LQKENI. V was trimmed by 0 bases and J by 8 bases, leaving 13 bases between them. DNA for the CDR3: TGTGCCAGCTCACCACCAACCAGGGATGGCGGCTACACCTTC. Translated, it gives CASSPPTRDGGYTF.

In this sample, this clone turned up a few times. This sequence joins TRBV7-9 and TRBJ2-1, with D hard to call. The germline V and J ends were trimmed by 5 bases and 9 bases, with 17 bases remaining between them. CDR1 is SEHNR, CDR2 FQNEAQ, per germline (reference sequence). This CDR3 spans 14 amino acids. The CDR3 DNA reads TGTGCCAGCAGCCCGCGGACCCAGTCGAGTGAGCAGTTCTTC. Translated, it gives CASSPRTQSSEQFF.

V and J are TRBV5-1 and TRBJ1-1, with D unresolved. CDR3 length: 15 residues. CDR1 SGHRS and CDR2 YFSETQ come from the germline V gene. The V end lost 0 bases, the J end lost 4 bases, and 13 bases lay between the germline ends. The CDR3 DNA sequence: TGCGCCAGCAGCTTGGACGTCGGAGGGAGCACTGAAGCTTTCTTT. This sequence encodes CASSLDVGGSTEAFF. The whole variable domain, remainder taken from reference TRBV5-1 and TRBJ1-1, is KAGVTQTPRYLIKTRGQQVTLSCSPISGHRSVSWYQQTPGQGLQFLFEYFSETQRNKGNFPGRFSGRQFSNSRSEMNVSTLELGDSALYLCASSLDVGGSTEAFFGQGTRLTVV.

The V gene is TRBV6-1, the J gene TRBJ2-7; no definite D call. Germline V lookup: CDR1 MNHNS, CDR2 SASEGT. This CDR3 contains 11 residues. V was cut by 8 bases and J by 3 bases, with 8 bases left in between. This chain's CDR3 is CASQDVYEQYF. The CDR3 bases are TGTGCCAGCCAGGATGTCTACGAGCAGTACTTC.

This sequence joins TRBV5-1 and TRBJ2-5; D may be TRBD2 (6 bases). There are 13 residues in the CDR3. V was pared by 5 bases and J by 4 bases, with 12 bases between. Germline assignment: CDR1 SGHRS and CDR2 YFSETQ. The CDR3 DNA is TGCGCCAGCAGGGCGACTAGTGTAGAGACCCAGTACTTC. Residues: CASRATSVETQYF.

CDR3 region: CASSSPSESSYNEQFF. CDR3 bases: TGTGCCAGCAGCTCCCCGTCGGAGAGCTCCTACAATGAGCAGTTCTTC. The chain has TRBV11-2 and TRBJ2-1; D call uncertain. This CDR3 has 16 residues. V was trimmed by 4 bases and J by 0 bases, leaving 13 bases between them. Germline CDR1 SGHAT, CDR2 FQNNGV.

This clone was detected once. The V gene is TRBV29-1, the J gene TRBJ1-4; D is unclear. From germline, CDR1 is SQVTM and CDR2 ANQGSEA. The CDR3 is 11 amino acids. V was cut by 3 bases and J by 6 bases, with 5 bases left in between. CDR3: CSVDNDEKLFF. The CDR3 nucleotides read TGCAGCGTTGATAATGATGAAAAACTGTTTTTT.

The CDR3 is CATSPRAGGTNEQFF. CDR3 nucleotides: TGTGCGACTAGCCCTCGGGCGGGGGGAACGAATGAGCAGTTCTTC. This sequence joins TRBV19 and TRBJ2-1, with 8 bases aligning to TRBD2. Germline assignment: CDR1 LNHDA and CDR2 SQIVND (reference sequence). The CDR3 runs 15 residues.